This T cell receptor beta chain was recorded in a study of blood T cells in healthy people across ages. V gave up 1 base and J gave up 4 bases; unmatched junction bases: 5. From germline, CDR1 is MGHRA and CDR2 YSYEKL. The CDR3 loop spans 15 amino acids. Drawing of peripheral blood yielded approximately 10 milliliters from each donor. A second PCR of roughly 7 to 11 cycles used a sample-barcoded 5' primer and a J-beta primer mix. Via MiXCR, TCRdb re-called the 5' RACE reads, giving one row per CDR3 protein. The sample shows under 2 million distinct CDR3 sequences, almost 35% of them seen only once. The sample comprised blood. The receptor was isolated from a woman in her 30s in good health. V is TRBV4-1 and J is TRBJ1-2; 8 bases align to TRBD1. The CDR3 DNA reads TGCGCCAGCAGCCAAGTAGAGACAGGGGTCTATGGCTACACCTTC. This gives the protein CASSQVETGVYGYTF.